The clone carrying this T cell receptor beta chain came up many times. The record originates from a study of T cells in Graves' hyperthyroidism and ophthalmopathy. Using RNA transcripts as the source, TCR beta CDR3 regions were amplified. First-round RT-PCR with HTBI primers amplified the TCR CDR3 region. TCRdb called the multiplex PCR reads again in MiXCR, with one record for every CDR3 protein. The table shows 800,000 or so distinct CDR3 sequences, with 35% to 45% occurring only once. CDR3 length equals 13 residues. V lost 5 bases and J 1 base, leaving 6 bases between the germline ends. Germline CDR1 reads SEHNR; CDR2 reads FQNEAQ (reference sequence).

The V call is TRBV7-9, the J call TRBJ1-3, with D perhaps matching TRBD1 (6 bases). The sequence was collected from a man younger than 30 with Graves' hyperthyroidism. The sequencing input was blood. The DNA for the CDR3 is TGTGCCAGCAGCCAGGGGTCTGGAAACACCATATATTTT. Its protein product is CASSQGSGNTIYF.